This is a list of T cell receptor beta chains from one sample in a study of blood T cell repertoires in COVID-19. Libraries were prepared by immunoSEQ multiplex PCR; TCRdb keeps only in-frame clonotypes and omits some of them. Of 110,000 to 150,000 clones listed, about 87% are singletons. Sequencing used peripheral blood. Receptors originate from a human donor in a cohort sampled during active COVID-19. Each CDR3 is given with its conserved first and last residue. A D gene is named only where the DNA matches it firmly. The size of a clone is reported for some rows only, either as once, few or many, or as a class for expanded clones.

V	size	D	J	CDR3	DNA
TRBV5-6	.	.	TRBJ2-1	CASSPYDGNEQFF	TGTGCCAGCAGCCCTTATGACGGGAATGAGCAGTTCTTC
TRBV23-1	few	.	TRBJ1-2	CASSQHERGGEGGYTF	TGCGCCAGCAGTCAACACGAACGGGGCGGGGAGGGAGGCTACACCTTC
TRBV18	many	.	TRBJ2-3	CASSPGRRTDTQYF	TGTGCCAGCTCACCTGGGCGCCGCACAGATACGCAGTATTTT
TRBV6-2/TRBV6-3	.	TRBD2	TRBJ2-7	CASSKGLRTSFSYEQYF	TGTGCCAGCAGTAAGGGCTTGAGGACTAGTTTCTCCTACGAGCAGTACTTC
TRBV19	few	.	TRBJ2-7	CASSIEPTDYEQYF	TGTGCCAGTAGTATAGAACCTACAGACTACGAGCAGTACTTC
TRBV5-1	.	TRBD2	TRBJ2-1	CASSAPGGGYNEQFF	TGCGCCAGCAGCGCCCCTGGCGGGGGCTACAATGAGCAGTTCTTC
TRBV4-1	few	TRBD1	TRBJ1-1	CASRRDSVNTEAFF	TGCGCCAGCCGTCGGGACAGTGTGAACACTGAAGCTTTCTTT
TRBV3-1/TRBV3-2	once	TRBD1	TRBJ1-2	CASSQERGRGVYGYTF	TGTGCCAGCAGCCAAGAGAGGGGGCGAGGGGTATATGGCTACACCTTC
TRBV5-6	.	.	TRBJ1-6	CASSFRQALRNSPLHF	TGTGCCAGCAGCTTCCGTCAAGCTCTCCGGAATTCACCCCTCCACTTT
TRBV5-4	.	TRBD1	TRBJ2-7	CASSSRDRVREQYF	TGTGCCAGCAGCTCCCGGGACAGGGTACGTGAGCAGTACTTC
TRBV19	.	.	TRBJ1-5	CASSRKGDYQPQHF	TGTGCCAGTAGTAGGAAGGGGGATTATCAGCCCCAGCATTTT
TRBV7-2	.	TRBD1	TRBJ2-5	CASSPSGGRETQYF	TGTGCCAGCAGTCCCTCAGGGGGTAGAGAGACCCAGTACTTC
TRBV5-1	.	.	TRBJ1-1	CASSLGSLNTEAFF	TGCGCCAGCAGTCTGGGCTCCCTGAACACTGAAGCTTTCTTT
TRBV5-8	.	.	TRBJ1-5	CASRTLTEGDQPQHF	TGTGCCAGCAGGACGCTGACAGAAGGGGATCAGCCCCAGCATTTT
TRBV6-5	.	.	TRBJ1-2	CASRLPGQLYGYTF	TGTGCCAGCAGGCTTCCGGGACAACTCTATGGCTACACCTTC
TRBV9	.	TRBD2	TRBJ2-1	CASSAGGGSYNEQFF	TGTGCCAGCAGCGCCGGGGGGGGCAGCTACAATGAGCAGTTCTTC
TRBV7-2	.	TRBD1	TRBJ1-1	CASSPGTVGPEAFF	TGTGCCAGCAGCCCCGGGACAGTGGGCCCTGAAGCTTTCTTT
TRBV10-1	.	.	TRBJ2-1	CASTPREAVSYNEQFF	TGCGCCAGCACCCCCCGGGAAGCGGTCTCCTACAATGAGCAGTTCTTC
TRBV7-2	.	.	TRBJ1-1	CASSLMVEYTEAFF	TGTGCCAGCAGCTTAATGGTCGAGTACACTGAAGCTTTCTTT
TRBV5-1	.	TRBD2	TRBJ2-2	CASKPRDYNTGELFF	TGCGCCAGCAAGCCCCGGGACTATAACACCGGGGAGCTGTTTTTT
TRBV7-2	.	.	TRBJ2-2	CASSSPSFTGELFF	TGTGCCAGCAGCTCCCCTAGTTTCACCGGGGAGCTGTTTTTT
TRBV21-1	.	.	TRBJ2-1	CASSLGPTRFYNEQFF	TGTGCCAGCAGCTTGGGCCCTACTAGATTCTACAATGAGCAGTTCTTC
TRBV3-1/TRBV3-2	few	TRBD1	TRBJ1-2	CASRQTGDTPYGYTF	TGTGCCAGCAGGCAGACAGGGGATACACCTTATGGCTACACCTTC
TRBV19	.	TRBD2	TRBJ2-3	CASSTLREADTQYF	TGTGCCAGTAGCACTCTCCGGGAGGCAGATACGCAGTATTTT
TRBV5-4	once	.	TRBJ1-2	CASSTVAGDGYTF	TGTGCCAGCAGCACCGTGGCAGGGGATGGCTACACCTTC
TRBV7-9	.	.	TRBJ1-4	CASKKGEGENEKLFF	TGTGCCAGCAAGAAGGGGGAGGGAGAAAATGAAAAACTGTTTTTT
TRBV7-2	.	.	TRBJ1-6	CASSQAPLTNSPLHF	TGTGCCAGCAGCCAAGCGCCGCTGACGAATTCACCCCTCCACTTT
TRBV7-2	.	.	TRBJ2-7	CASSLNRGIPYEQYF	TGTGCCAGCAGCTTAAATCGGGGGATCCCCTACGAGCAGTACTTC
TRBV27	.	TRBD1	TRBJ1-6	CASSYSAGQGAGSPLHF	TGTGCCAGCAGTTACTCCGCGGGACAGGGGGCTGGTTCACCCCTCCACTTT
TRBV5-4	.	.	TRBJ2-6	CASSWGVGDLTSGANVLTF	TGTGCCAGCAGCTGGGGCGTGGGCGATTTGACCTCTGGGGCCAACGTCCTGACTTTC
TRBV5-1	.	TRBD1	TRBJ2-7	CASSWGQGAYEQYF	TGCGCCAGCAGCTGGGGACAGGGAGCCTACGAGCAGTACTTC
TRBV5-8	.	TRBD1	TRBJ1-5	CASSFDRGGQPQHF	TGTGCCAGCAGCTTTGACAGGGGTGGGCAGCCCCAGCATTTT
TRBV28	.	.	TRBJ2-7	CASSMTGWETQYF	TGTGCCAGCAGTATGACAGGTTGGGAAACACAGTACTTC
TRBV28	few	.	TRBJ1-2	CASSRSYGYTF	TGTGCCAGCAGCCGTTCCTATGGCTACACCTTC
TRBV2	.	TRBD1	TRBJ1-2	CASRGDRSVSNYGYTF	TGTGCCAGCAGGGGGGACAGATCCGTCTCTAACTATGGCTACACCTTC
TRBV21-1	.	.	TRBJ1-5	CASRIYRESQPQHF	TGTGCCAGCAGAATCTACAGGGAGAGTCAGCCCCAGCATTTT
TRBV24-1	.	.	TRBJ1-4	CATRLTPTNEKLFF	TGTGCCACCAGGCTAACTCCGACTAATGAAAAACTGTTTTTT